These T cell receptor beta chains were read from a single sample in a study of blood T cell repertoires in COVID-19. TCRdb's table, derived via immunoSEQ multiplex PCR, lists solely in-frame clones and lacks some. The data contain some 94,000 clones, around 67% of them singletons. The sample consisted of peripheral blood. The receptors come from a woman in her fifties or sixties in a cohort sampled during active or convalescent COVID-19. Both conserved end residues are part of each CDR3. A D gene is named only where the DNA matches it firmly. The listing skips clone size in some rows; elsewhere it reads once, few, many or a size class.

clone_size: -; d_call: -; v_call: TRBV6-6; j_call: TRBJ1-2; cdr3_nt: TGTGCCAGCAGTTACTCAGGGGCGCAGAACTATGGCTACACCTTC; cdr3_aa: CASSYSGAQNYGYTF
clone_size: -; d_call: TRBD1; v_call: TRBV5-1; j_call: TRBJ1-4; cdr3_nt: TGCGCCAGCAGCGCGGACAGGGGGCTTGGCGAAAAACTGTTTTTT; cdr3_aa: CASSADRGLGEKLFF
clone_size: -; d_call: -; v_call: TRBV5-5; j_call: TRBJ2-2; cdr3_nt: TGTGCCAGCAGCACAGACCGTTTCGGGGAGCTGTTTTTT; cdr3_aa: CASSTDRFGELFF
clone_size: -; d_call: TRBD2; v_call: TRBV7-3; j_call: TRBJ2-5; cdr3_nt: TGTGCCAGCAGCACGCTAGCGGGGGGACACATGGACGCAACAAAAGAGACCCAGTACTTC; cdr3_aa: CASSTLAGGHMDATKETQYF
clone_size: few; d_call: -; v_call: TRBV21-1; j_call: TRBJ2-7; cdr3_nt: TGTGCCAGCAGCAAAGGGACAGGGCGCAACACCTCCTACGAGCAGTACTTC; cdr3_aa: CASSKGTGRNTSYEQYF
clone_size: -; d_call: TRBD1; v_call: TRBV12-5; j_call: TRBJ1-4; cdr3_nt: TGTGCTAGTGGTTTGGGACAGGGGAATGAAAAACTGTTTTTT; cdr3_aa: CASGLGQGNEKLFF
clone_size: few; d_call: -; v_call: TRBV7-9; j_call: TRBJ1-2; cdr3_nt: TGTGCCAGCAGCTTAGCGGGGGCAGGGGACGGTGGCTACACCTTC; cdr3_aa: CASSLAGAGDGGYTF
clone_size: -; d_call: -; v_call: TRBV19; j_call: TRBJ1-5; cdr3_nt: TGTGCCAGTAGTCCGGCCGTTGGGCATCAGCCCCAGCATTTT; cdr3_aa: CASSPAVGHQPQHF
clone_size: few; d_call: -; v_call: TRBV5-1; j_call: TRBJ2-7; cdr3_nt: TGCGCCAGCAGCTTGGACACATCCTACGAGCAGTACTTC; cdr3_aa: CASSLDTSYEQYF
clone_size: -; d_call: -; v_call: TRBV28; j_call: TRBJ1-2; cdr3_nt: TGTGCCAGCAGTTCCGGACAGTACTCCTATGGCTACACCTTC; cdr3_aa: CASSSGQYSYGYTF
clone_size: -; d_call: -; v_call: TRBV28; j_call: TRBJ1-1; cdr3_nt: TGTGCCAGCAGCCTGCCGGGAGCGAACACTGAAGCTTTCTTT; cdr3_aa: CASSLPGANTEAFF
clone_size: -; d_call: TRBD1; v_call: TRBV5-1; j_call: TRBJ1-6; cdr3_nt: TGCGCCAGCAGCGCCGGGACAGCATATAATTCACCCCTCCACTTT; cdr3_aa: CASSAGTAYNSPLHF
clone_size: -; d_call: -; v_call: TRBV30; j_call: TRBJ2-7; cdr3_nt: TGTGCCTGGAGTGCTCGGGTCCACGGGGAGCAGTACTTC; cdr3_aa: CAWSARVHGEQYF
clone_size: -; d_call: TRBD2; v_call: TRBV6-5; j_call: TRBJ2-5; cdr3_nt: TGTGCCAGCAGTTACTCGTATAGCGGGGCCAAAGAGACCCAGTACTTC; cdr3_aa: CASSYSYSGAKETQYF
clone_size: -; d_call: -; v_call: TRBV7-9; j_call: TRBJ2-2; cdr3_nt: TGTGCCAGCAGCCCAGGGGCAGGGACGGACACCGGGGAGCTGTTTTTT; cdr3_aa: CASSPGAGTDTGELFF
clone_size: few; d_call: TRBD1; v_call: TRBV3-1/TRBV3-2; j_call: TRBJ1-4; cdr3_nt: TGTGCCAGCAGCCCGCGGGACAGAACAACTAATGAAAAACTGTTTTTT; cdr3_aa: CASSPRDRTTNEKLFF
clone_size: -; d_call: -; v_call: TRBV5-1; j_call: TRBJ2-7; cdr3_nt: TGCGCCAGCAGCACTGACCTTTCCAGGGCATTTTACGAGCAGTACTTC; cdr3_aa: CASSTDLSRAFYEQYF
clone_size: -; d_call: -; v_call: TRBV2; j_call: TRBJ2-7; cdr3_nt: TGTGCCAGCAGTGGAGTAGCCTACGAGCAGTACTTC; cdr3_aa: CASSGVAYEQYF
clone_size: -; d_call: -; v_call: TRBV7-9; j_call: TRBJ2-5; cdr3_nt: TGTGCCAGTGGGGTTGCGGGTGGGGAGACCCAGTACTTC; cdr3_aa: CASGVAGGETQYF
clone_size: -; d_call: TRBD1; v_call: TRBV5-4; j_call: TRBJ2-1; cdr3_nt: TGTGCCAGCAGCAGGGGGCCCGGATACAATGAGCAGTTCTTC; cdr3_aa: CASSRGPGYNEQFF
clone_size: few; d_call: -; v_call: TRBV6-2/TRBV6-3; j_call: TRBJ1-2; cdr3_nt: TGTGCCAGCAGTTACGGGTCAGGGCCCTATGGCTACACCTTC; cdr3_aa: CASSYGSGPYGYTF
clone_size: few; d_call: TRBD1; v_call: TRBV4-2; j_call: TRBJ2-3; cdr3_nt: TGTGCCAGCAGCCGTGGACAGGGCTCCACAGATACGCAGTATTTT; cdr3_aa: CASSRGQGSTDTQYF
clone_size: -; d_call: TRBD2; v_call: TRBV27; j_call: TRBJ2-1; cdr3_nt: TGTGCCAGCAGTTTTGGCCCTAGCGGGGCTTACAATGAGCAGTTCTTC; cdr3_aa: CASSFGPSGAYNEQFF
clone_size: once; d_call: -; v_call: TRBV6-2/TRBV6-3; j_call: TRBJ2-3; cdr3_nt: TGTGCCAGCAGTATCCGACTAGGCACAGATACGCAGTATTTT; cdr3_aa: CASSIRLGTDTQYF
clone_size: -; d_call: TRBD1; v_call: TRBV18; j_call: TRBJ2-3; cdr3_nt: TGTGCCAGCTCACCGGACAGGGCATATAGCACAGATACGCAGTATTTT; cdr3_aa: CASSPDRAYSTDTQYF
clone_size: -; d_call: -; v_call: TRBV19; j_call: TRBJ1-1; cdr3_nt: TGTGCCAGTGTCGTAATGGGACAAACTGAAGCTTTCTTT; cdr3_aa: CASVVMGQTEAFF
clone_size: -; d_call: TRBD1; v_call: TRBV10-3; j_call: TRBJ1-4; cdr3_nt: TGTGCCATCAGTTCGAGTCAGGGGGGCGAAAAACTGTTTTTT; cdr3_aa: CAISSSQGGEKLFF
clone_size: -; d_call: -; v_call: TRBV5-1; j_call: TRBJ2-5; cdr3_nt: TGCGCCAGCAGCTTGGACGGTCAAGAGACCCAGTACTTC; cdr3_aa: CASSLDGQETQYF
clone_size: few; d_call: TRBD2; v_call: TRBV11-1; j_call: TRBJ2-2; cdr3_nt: TGTGCCAGCAGCCGGGGGGGTTACACCGGGGAGCTGTTTTTT; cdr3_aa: CASSRGGYTGELFF
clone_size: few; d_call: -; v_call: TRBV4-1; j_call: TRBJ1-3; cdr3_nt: TGCGCCAGCAGCCAAGATGAATGGGGGCAGAACACCATATATTTT; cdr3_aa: CASSQDEWGQNTIYF
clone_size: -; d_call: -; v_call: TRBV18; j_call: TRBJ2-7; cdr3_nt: TGTGCCAGCTCACCACCGTGGGCATCATCTTACTACGAGCAGTACTTC; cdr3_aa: CASSPPWASSYYEQYF
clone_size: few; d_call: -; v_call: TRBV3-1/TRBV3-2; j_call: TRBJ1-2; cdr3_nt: TGTGCCAGCAGCCTTCGAGGCGTAGACCGAGGGTATGGCTACACCTTC; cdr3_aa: CASSLRGVDRGYGYTF
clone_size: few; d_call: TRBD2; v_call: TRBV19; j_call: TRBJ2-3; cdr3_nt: TGTGCCAGTCGAAAGGGACTACCCGGGACAGATACGCAGTATTTT; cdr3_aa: CASRKGLPGTDTQYF
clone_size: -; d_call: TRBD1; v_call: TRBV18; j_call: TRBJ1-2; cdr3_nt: TGTGCCAGCTCACGTCCTTTGTTGGGACAGGGTATGAGCTACACCTTC; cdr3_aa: CASSRPLLGQGMSYTF
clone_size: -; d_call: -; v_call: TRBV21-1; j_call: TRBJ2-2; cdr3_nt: TGTGCCAGCAGCACCGGACAGGGAGGGGGCACCGGGGAGCTGTTTTTT; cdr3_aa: CASSTGQGGGTGELFF
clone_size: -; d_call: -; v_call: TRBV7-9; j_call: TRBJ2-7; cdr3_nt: TGTGCCAGCAGCTTAGCTCGGTCCGGGGTAGGCTACGAGCAGTACTTC; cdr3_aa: CASSLARSGVGYEQYF
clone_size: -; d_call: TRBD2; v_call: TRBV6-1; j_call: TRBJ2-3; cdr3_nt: TGTGCCAGCAGTGACCTGACTAGCGCAAGCACAGATACGCAGTATTTT; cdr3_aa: CASSDLTSASTDTQYF
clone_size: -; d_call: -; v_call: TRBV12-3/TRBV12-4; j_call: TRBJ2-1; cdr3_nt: TGTGCCAGCAGTAATCCCGGGAATGAGCAGTTCTTC; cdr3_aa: CASSNPGNEQFF
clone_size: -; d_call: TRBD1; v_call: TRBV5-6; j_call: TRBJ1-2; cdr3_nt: TGTGCCAGCAGCGAGGGGACAGCGACATATGGCTACACCTTC; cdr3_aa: CASSEGTATYGYTF
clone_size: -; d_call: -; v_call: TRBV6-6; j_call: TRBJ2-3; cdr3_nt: TGTGCCAGCAGGCGACTTAAAATCAGGGAAAGCACAGATACGCAGTATTTT; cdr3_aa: CASRRLKIRESTDTQYF
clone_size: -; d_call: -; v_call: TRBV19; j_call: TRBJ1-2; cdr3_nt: TGTGCCAGTAGTGACCCGACAAGCTATGGCTACACCTTC; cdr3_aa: CASSDPTSYGYTF
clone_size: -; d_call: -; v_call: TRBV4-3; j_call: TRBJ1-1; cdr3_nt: TGCGCCAGCAGCCAGAGATCGATGGGGCCGAACACTGAAGCTTTCTTT; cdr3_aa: CASSQRSMGPNTEAFF
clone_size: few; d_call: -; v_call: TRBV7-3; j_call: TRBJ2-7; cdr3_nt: TGTGCCAGCAGCTTACTGGGGGGTCACGAGCAGTACTTC; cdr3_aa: CASSLLGGHEQYF
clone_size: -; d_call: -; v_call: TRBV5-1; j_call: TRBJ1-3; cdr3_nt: TGCGCCAGCAGCCCGACCGCGGGGTTGGCAAACACCATATATTTT; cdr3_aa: CASSPTAGLANTIYF
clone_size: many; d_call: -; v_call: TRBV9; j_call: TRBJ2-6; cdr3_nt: TGTGCCAGCAGCGTAGCAGAACCAGGGGCCAACGTCCTGACTTTC; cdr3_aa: CASSVAEPGANVLTF
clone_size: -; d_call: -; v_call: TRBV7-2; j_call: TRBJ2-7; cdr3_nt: TGTGCCAGCAGACGTGCAGGGTTCTACGAGCAGTACTTC; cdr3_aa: CASRRAGFYEQYF
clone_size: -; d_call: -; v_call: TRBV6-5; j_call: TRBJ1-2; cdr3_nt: TGTGCCAGCAGTTACGCTAAAAGCCCCACTAACTATGGCTACACCTTC; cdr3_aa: CASSYAKSPTNYGYTF
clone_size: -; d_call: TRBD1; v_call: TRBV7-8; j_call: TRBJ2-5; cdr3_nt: TGTGCCAGCAGCTTAAGGACAGGGGTAGGCGGGGAGACCCAGTACTTC; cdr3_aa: CASSLRTGVGGETQYF
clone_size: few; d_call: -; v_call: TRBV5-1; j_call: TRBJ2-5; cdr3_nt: TGCGCCAGCAGCTTGTATGCTAGCCAGCTGTACCAAGAGACCCAGTACTTC; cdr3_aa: CASSLYASQLYQETQYF
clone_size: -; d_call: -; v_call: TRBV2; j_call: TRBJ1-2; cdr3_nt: TGTGCCAGCAGTGTCGGTTCTAACTATGGCTACACCTTC; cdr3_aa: CASSVGSNYGYTF
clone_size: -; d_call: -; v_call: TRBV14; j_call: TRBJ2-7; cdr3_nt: TGTGCCAGCAGCACAGGACAGTCCTACGAGCAGTACTTC; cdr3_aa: CASSTGQSYEQYF